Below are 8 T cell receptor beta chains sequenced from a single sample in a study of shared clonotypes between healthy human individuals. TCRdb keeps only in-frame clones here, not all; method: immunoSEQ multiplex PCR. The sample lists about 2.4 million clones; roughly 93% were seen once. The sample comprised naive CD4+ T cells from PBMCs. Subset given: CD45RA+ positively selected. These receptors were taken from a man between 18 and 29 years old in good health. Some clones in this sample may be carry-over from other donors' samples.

CDR3 coding DNA: TGTGCCAGCAGCTTAGGAAGAAACTCCTACAATGAGCAGTTCTTC. It specifies CASSLGRNSYNEQFF. The rearrangement links TRBV7-3 to TRBJ2-1; unclear D gene. The CDR3 length is 15 residues. Germline CDR1 reads SGHTA; CDR2 reads FQGTGA. Between the trimmed V and J ends, which lost 2 bases and 0 bases, there was a span of 8 bases.

CDR3 region: CASIPIRGRANEQFF. CDR3 bases: TGTGCCAGCATCCCTATACGCGGGAGGGCCAATGAGCAGTTCTTC. The chain has TRBV27 and TRBJ2-1, with TRBD2 matching over 9 bases. The CDR3 has 15 amino acids. The trim removed 7 bases at V and 6 bases at J, leaving 10 bases unmatched. Germline V gene sequence: CDR1 MNHEY, CDR2 SMNVEV (reference sequence).

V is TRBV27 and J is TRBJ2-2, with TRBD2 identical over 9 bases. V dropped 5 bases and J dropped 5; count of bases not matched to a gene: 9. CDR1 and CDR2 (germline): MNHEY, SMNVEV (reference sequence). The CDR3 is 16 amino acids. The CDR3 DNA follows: TGTGCCAGCAGTCCACTAGCGGGCGGAGTAACCGGGGAGCTGTTTTTT. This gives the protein CASSPLAGGVTGELFF.

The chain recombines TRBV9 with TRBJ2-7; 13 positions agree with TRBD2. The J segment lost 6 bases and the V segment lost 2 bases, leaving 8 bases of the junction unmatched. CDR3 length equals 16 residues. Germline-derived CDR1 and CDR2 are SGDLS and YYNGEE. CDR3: CASSVSGTSGIAEQYF. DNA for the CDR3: TGTGCCAGCAGCGTCTCCGGGACTAGCGGGATCGCCGAGCAGTACTTC. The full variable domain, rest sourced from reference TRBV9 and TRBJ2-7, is DSGVTQTPKHLITATGQRVTLRCSPRSGDLSVYWYQQSLDQGLQFLIQYYNGEERAKGNILERFSAQQFPDLHSELNLSSLELGDSALYFCASSVSGTSGIAEQYFGPGTRLTVT.

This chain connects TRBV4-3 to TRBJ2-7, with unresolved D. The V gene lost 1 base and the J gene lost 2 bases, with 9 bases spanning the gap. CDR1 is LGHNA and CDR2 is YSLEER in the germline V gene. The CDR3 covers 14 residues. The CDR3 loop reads CASSQGRLAYEQYF. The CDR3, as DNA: TGCGCCAGCAGCCAAGGTCGTTTAGCCTACGAGCAGTACTTC.

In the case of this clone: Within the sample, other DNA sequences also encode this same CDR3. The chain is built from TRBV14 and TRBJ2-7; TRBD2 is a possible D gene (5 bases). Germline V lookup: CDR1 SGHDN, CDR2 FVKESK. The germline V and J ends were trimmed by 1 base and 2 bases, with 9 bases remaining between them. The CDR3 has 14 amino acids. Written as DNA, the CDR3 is TGTGCCAGCAGCCAAGGCAGGAGGACCTACGAGCAGTACTTC. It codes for CASSQGRRTYEQYF.

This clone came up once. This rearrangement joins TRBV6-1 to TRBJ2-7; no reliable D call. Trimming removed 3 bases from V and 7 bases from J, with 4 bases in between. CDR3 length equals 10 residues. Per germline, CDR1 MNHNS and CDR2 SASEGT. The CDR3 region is CASSEVEQYF. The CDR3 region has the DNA TGTGCCAGCAGTGAGGTAGAGCAGTACTTC.

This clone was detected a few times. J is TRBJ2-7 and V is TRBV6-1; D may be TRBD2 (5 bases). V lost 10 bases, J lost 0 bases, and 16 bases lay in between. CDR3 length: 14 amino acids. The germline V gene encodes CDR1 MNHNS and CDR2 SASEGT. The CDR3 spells CATSTGSSSYEQYF. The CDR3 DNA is TGTGCCACTTCAACGGGGTCTAGCTCCTACGAGCAGTACTTC.